One and the same sample provided the 15 T cell receptor beta chains below, sequenced in a study of spatial heterogeneity in lung cancer. TCRdb itself ran the 5' RACE reads through MiXCR, one entry per CDR3 protein. This table has roughly 16,000 distinct CDR3 sequences, 5% to 8% appearing once. The time point is: sample taken at primary tumor resection. The antigens of these receptors remain unknown. Overall study findings and caveats: Tracking of tumor mutation counts was seen in expanded intratumoral alpha and beta TCR counts.

The specimen was lung tumor tissue, collected at surgery. The receptors were gathered from a male donor with early-stage non-small cell lung cancer.

This clonotype was seen at least ten times. The size of this beta chain means little, since it is a stray read in a library made for alpha chains. V is TRBV15 and J is TRBJ2-7; 8 nucleotides agree with TRBD1. CDR1 is LNHNV, CDR2 YYDKDF, per germline (reference sequence). The CDR3 is 19 amino acids. J gave up 2 bases and V 0 bases, and 15 bases lay outside the gene matches. CDR3 sequence: CATSRDPPPRTGNTYEQYF. The CDR3, as DNA: TGTGCCACCAGCAGAGATCCCCCCCCCAGGACAGGGAATACCTACGAGCAGTACTTC.

At least ten counts were recorded for this clonotype. This beta chain is a stray sequence in a library constructed for alpha chains; its clone size is not meaningful. CDR3 DNA sequence: TGTGCCAGCAGTGAAACGGCCGGCTCGGGGACCCAGTACTTC. This gives the protein CASSETAGSGTQYF. The chain uses TRBV25-1 and TRBJ2-5; D is unclear. The CDR3 is 14 amino acids. Trimming cost V 2 bases and J 7 bases, with 14 bases left between them. Germline CDR1 and CDR2: MGHDK and SYGVNS.

In this sample, this clonotype turned up many times. This beta chain is a stray sequence in a library constructed for alpha chains; its clone size is not meaningful. The chain carries TRBV20-1 and TRBJ2-5; 10 bases map to TRBD2. V lost 4 bases and J lost 7; bases outside the gene matches: 24. The CDR3 has 19 residues. Germline assignment: CDR1 DFQATT and CDR2 SNEGSKA (reference sequence). In nucleotides, the CDR3 is TGCAGTGCTACAACCCCACTAGCGGGAAACCCCCTAAGATATGGGACCCAGTACTTC. As protein: CSATTPLAGNPLRYGTQYF.

This clonotype was observed at least ten times. This beta chain appears as a stray read in a library generated for alpha chains; its size is not informative. This chain's CDR3 is CASPAYSGELFF. CDR3 DNA sequence: TGTGCCAGTCCGGCCTACTCCGGGGAGCTGTTTTTT. The V gene is TRBV19, the J gene TRBJ2-2; D uncertain. CDR1 is LNHDA and CDR2 is SQIVND in the germline V gene (reference sequence). V was cut by 8 bases and J by 6 bases, with 10 bases left in between. CDR3 size: 12 residues.

Many counts were recorded for this clonotype. This beta chain lies outside the target of a library built for alpha chains; its clone size means little. The chain recombines TRBV6-1 with TRBJ1-5; D gene unclear. Germline assignment: CDR1 MNHNS and CDR2 SASEGT. The CDR3 runs to 14 residues. Trimming cost V 2 bases and J 0 bases, with 5 bases left between them. CDR3 coding DNA: TGTGCCAGCAGTGAACAGAGTAGCAATCAGCCCCAGCATTTT. It codes for CASSEQSSNQPQHF.

Remarks on this clonotype: This beta chain was picked up by a library intended for alpha chains and is off target, so its count carries little meaning. The chain carries TRBV5-4 and TRBJ2-7; TRBD2 matches 9 bases. The CDR3 length is 13 residues. Germline assignment: CDR1 SGHNT and CDR2 YYREEE (reference sequence). V trimming: 2 bases; J trimming: 4 bases; junction bases outside the gene matches: 1. CDR3 sequence: CASSLTSGYEQYF. The CDR3 DNA is TGTGCCAGCAGCTTAACTAGCGGGTACGAGCAGTACTTC.

This clonotype was detected many times. Being off target in a library aimed at alpha chains, this beta chain has a size of little meaning. The rearrangement links TRBV5-1 to TRBJ2-7; 11 bases are a match to TRBD2. Germline CDR1 and CDR2: SGHRS and YFSETQ. This CDR3 region has 15 residues. The V gene end was trimmed by 0 bases and the J gene end by 2 bases; junction bases not matched to a gene: 1. CDR3 loop: CASSLVAGGPYEQYF. As DNA, the CDR3 is TGCGCCAGCAGCTTGGTAGCGGGAGGGCCCTACGAGCAGTACTTC.

This clonotype was recorded many times. Since the library was made to target alpha chains, this beta chain is a stray read and its abundance is not meaningful. This chain uses TRBV5-6 with TRBJ1-5, with 8 nucleotides matching TRBD1. The CDR3 contains 15 residues. The V segment lost 6 bases and the J segment 3 bases; nucleotides outside the gene matches: 8. Germline loops: CDR1 SGHDT, CDR2 YYEEEE. The CDR3 nucleotides read TGTGCCAGCACCTTATGGGACAGGTACAATCAGCCCCAGCATTTT. Protein product: CASTLWDRYNQPQHF. The full variable domain, in which reference TRBV5-6 and TRBJ1-5 provide the parts outside the CDR3, is DAGVTQSPTHLIKTRGQQVTLRCSPKSGHDTVSWYQQALGQGPQFIFQYYEEEERQRGNFPDRFSGHQFPNYSSELNVNALLLGDSALYLCASTLWDRYNQPQHFGDGTRLSIL.

This clonotype has at least ten counts. With the library built for alpha chains, this beta chain is off target and its frequency is not meaningful. V gene TRBV27 combines with J gene TRBJ1-6, with D uncertain. Trimming left V 2 bases short and J 1 base short, with 15 bases between. The CDR3 spans 18 residues. Looked up from germline, CDR1 is MNHEY and CDR2 is SMNVEV (reference sequence). In DNA, the CDR3 is TGTGCCAGCAGTTTACGATTGCGGGGAGGATCCTATAATTCACCCCTCCACTTT. This encodes CASSLRLRGGSYNSPLHF.

This clonotype was counted many times. Within a library made for alpha chains, this beta chain is off target, and its count is uninformative. The gene calls are TRBV4-3 and TRBJ2-3; no clear D gene. Trimming removed 1 base from V and 5 bases from J, with 7 bases in between. There are 13 residues in the CDR3. Germline V gene lookup returns CDR1 LGHNA and CDR2 YSLEER. The CDR3 bases are TGCGCCAGCAGCCAAGGGAACGGAGATACGCAGTATTTT. Translated: CASSQGNGDTQYF.

Relative to its sample, this clonotype is medium-sized. For a library built for alpha chains, this beta chain is a stray read; little rests on its size. The chain recombines TRBV11-2 with TRBJ2-3; TRBD1 is a possible D gene (6 bases). The germline gives CDR1 SGHAT, CDR2 FQNNGV. CDR3 length: 14 amino acids. Trimming took off 3 bases at V and 0 bases at J, with 7 bases between the two ends. CDR3 coding DNA: TGTGCCAGCAGCTTGGGACACAGCACAGATACGCAGTATTTT. Protein sequence: CASSLGHSTDTQYF.

This clonotype was seen repeatedly, ten times or more. As an off-target read in a library built for alpha chains, this beta chain has a frequency of little significance. The chain links TRBV6-5 to TRBJ1-3, with D unclear. Germline CDR1 and CDR2: MNHEY and SVGAGI. Deletions cut 7 bases from V and 2 bases from J, with 15 bases between. The CDR3 is 15 amino acids. CDR3 in amino acids: CASIEIGLAGNTIYF. DNA for the CDR3: TGTGCCAGCATCGAGATAGGGTTGGCTGGAAACACCATATATTTT.

The sample holds many counts of this clonotype. As an off-target read in a library built for alpha chains, this beta chain has a frequency of little significance. Written as DNA, the CDR3 is TGTGCCAGCAGCTCCCCCGGCAGGGGAGGATTGGGAGCGGCCCAAGAGACCCAGTACTTC. As protein: CASSSPGRGGLGAAQETQYF. The rearrangement joins TRBV9 to TRBJ2-5; D could derive from TRBD1 or TRBD2 (6 bases each). Germline assignment: CDR1 SGDLS and CDR2 YYNGEE. Trimming shortened V by 4 bases and J by 1 base, and 29 bases separated the two germline ends. CDR3 length: 20 residues.

This clonotype was detected only a few times. This beta chain represents an off-target read in a library built for alpha chains; its size is of limited meaning. The chain carries TRBV6-5 and TRBJ1-1; D may be TRBD1 (6 bases). The CDR3 is 15 residues long. CDR1 and CDR2 from the germline V gene are MNHEY and SVGAGI. The V end lost 6 bases, the J end lost 0 bases, and 14 bases lay between the germline ends. In nucleotides, the CDR3 is TGTGCCAGCAGAGAACAGGGTCTCCTGAACACTGAAGCTTTCTTT. It yields the protein CASREQGLLNTEAFF.

On this clonotype: This beta chain lies outside the target of a library built for alpha chains; its clone size means little. This rearrangement joins TRBV7-2 to TRBJ2-1; 12 nucleotides align to TRBD2. Trimming took 6 bases from V and 8 from J; bases not matched to a gene: 5. This CDR3 is 14 amino acids long. The germline gives CDR1 SGHTA, CDR2 FQGNSA. CDR3 amino acids: CASRASGGAYEQFF. CDR3 DNA: TGTGCCAGCAGAGCTAGCGGGGGGGCCTATGAGCAGTTCTTC.